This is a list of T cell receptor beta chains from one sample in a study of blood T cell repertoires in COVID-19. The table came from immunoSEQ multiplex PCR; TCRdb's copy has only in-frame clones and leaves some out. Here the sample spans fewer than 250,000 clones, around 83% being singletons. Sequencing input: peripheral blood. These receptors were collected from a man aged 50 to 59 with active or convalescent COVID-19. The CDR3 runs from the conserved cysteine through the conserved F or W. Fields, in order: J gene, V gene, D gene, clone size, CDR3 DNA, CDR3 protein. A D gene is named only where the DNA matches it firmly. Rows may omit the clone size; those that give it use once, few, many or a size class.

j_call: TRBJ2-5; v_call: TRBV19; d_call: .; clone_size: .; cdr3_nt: TGTGCCAGTAGTCCCGCCTCAGGAGGAGAGACCCAGTACTTC; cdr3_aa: CASSPASGGETQYF
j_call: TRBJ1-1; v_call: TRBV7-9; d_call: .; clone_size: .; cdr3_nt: TGTGCCAGCAGCGGGGGCACTTTGGGAAACACTGAAGCTTTCTTT; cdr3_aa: CASSGGTLGNTEAFF
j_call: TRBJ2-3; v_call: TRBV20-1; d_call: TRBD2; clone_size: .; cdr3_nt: TGCAGTGCTAGTCCTAGCGGGAGGACAAATACGCAGTATTTT; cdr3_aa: CSASPSGRTNTQYF
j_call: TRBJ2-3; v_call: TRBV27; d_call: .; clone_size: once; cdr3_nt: TGTGCCAGCAGTTTGATCGCGAGCACAGATACGCAGTATTTT; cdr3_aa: CASSLIASTDTQYF
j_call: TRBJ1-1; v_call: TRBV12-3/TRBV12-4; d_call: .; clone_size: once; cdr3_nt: TGTGCCAGCACCGTCGACGGGTACACTGAAGCTTTCTTT; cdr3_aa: CASTVDGYTEAFF
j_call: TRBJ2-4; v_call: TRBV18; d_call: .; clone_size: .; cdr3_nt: TGTGCCAGCTCTCAATCCAAGGCCGGGGAAAACATTCAGTACTTC; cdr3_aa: CASSQSKAGENIQYF
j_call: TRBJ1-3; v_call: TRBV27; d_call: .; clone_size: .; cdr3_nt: TGTGCCAGCAGTTCGCTACCCTTCAGGGGTTCTGGAAACACCATATATTTT; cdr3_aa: CASSSLPFRGSGNTIYF
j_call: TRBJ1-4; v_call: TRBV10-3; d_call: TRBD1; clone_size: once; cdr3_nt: TGTGCCATCAGTGAAGACAGGGCGGCTAATGAAAAACTGTTTTTT; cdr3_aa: CAISEDRAANEKLFF
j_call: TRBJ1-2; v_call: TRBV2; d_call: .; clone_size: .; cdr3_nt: TGTGCCAGCAAGGTGGAAGAGACTATTGGCGGCTACACCTTC; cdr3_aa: CASKVEETIGGYTF
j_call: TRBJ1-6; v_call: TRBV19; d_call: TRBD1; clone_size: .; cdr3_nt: TGTGCCAGTACCAAAGACAGGGGGGTTTCACCCCTCCACTTT; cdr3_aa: CASTKDRGVSPLHF